This T cell receptor (beta chain) was observed in a study of T cells in Graves' hyperthyroidism and ophthalmopathy. The study's findings and limits: Through a model of 13 V-J features, ophthalmopathy was separated from stable hyperthyroidism.

CDR3 length equals 14 residues. Germline-derived CDR1 and CDR2 are SGDLS and YYNGEE. V was cut by 7 bases and J by 4 bases, with 14 bases left in between. This clonotype was observed a handful of times. The antigen is undetermined. TCR beta CDR3 regions were amplified from RNA transcripts. HTBI primers were the set used in a first-round RT-PCR of the TCR CDR3. In TCRdb, the multiplex PCR reads were re-called with MiXCR into one record per CDR3 protein. Of 300,000 to 350,000 distinct CDR3 sequences in the sample, 21% are singletons; the top ten hold over 45%. This chain uses TRBV9 with TRBJ2-2, with D possibly matching TRBD1 (5 bases). This receptor was obtained from a woman in her forties or fifties with Graves' hyperthyroidism. The sample comprised blood. CDR3: CASGASQVTGELFF. The CDR3 DNA reads TGTGCCAGCGGCGCCTCACAGGTCACCGGGGAGCTGTTTTTT.